Each of the 29 T cell receptor beta chains below was sequenced from the same sample in a study of shared clonotypes between healthy human individuals. Generated by immunoSEQ multiplex PCR, the TCRdb table keeps only in-frame clones and is missing some. Of over a million clones in the sample, over 95% were seen once. Sequenced input: naive CD4+ T cells sorted from blood. The sample's subset: CD45RA+ positively selected. These receptors were taken from a man aged 25 to 40 in good health.

The CDR3 sequence: CASMGRGGRADTQYF. DNA for the CDR3: TGTGCCAGCATGGGCCGGGGCGGGAGGGCAGATACGCAGTATTTT. The V gene is TRBV6-6, the J gene TRBJ2-3, with 9 bases identical to TRBD2. This CDR3 is 15 amino acids long. Germline V gives CDR1 MNHNY, CDR2 SVGAGI (reference sequence). Germline trimming cut 7 bases from V and 4 bases from J; bases unmatched to any gene: 9.

The chain has TRBV5-5 and TRBJ1-3; 9 bases align to TRBD1. The CDR3 is 16 amino acids. Germline CDR1 is SGHKS and CDR2 is YYEKEE (reference sequence). Germline trimming cut 4 bases from V and 0 bases from J; bases unmatched to any gene: 5. CDR3 sequence reads: CASSDQQGASGNTIYF. The CDR3 DNA follows: TGTGCCAGCAGCGACCAACAGGGGGCCTCTGGAAACACCATATATTTT.

This clone was seen only once. The J gene is TRBJ1-5, the V gene TRBV11-3, with 9 nucleotides matching TRBD1. Germline lookup yields CDR1 SGHNT and CDR2 YENEEA. This CDR3 is 20 amino acids long. The V gene end was trimmed by 3 bases and the J gene end by 2 bases; junction bases not matched to a gene: 17. The CDR3 sequence: CASSLVYGDRGSKGNQPQHF. The CDR3, as DNA: TGTGCCAGCAGCTTGGTGTATGGCGACAGGGGGAGTAAGGGCAATCAGCCCCAGCATTTT. Looking up the rest from reference TRBV11-3 and TRBJ1-5 gives the full variable domain: EAGVVQSPRYKIIEKKQPVAFWCNPISGHNTLYWYLQNLGQGPELLIRYENEEAVDDSQLPKDRFSAERLKGVDSTLKIQPAELGDSAVYLCASSLVYGDRGSKGNQPQHFGDGTRLSIL.

The CDR3 DNA reads as TGTGCCAGCAGCTTAGGGCCTAGCGGGCAATTTTCCTACGAGCAGTACTTC. Protein sequence: CASSLGPSGQFSYEQYF. This rearrangement joins TRBV11-2 to TRBJ2-7, with TRBD2 matching 8 bases. V trimming: 1 base; J trimming: 1 base; junction bases outside the gene matches: 9. Per the germline V gene, CDR1 is SGHAT and CDR2 is FQNNGV. This CDR3 has 17 amino acids. The full variable domain, completed using reference TRBV11-2 and TRBJ2-7, is EAGVAQSPRYKIIEKRQSVAFWCNPISGHATLYWYQQILGQGPKLLIQFQNNGVVDDSQLPKDRFSAERLKGVDSTLKIQPAKLEDSAVYLCASSLGPSGQFSYEQYFGPGTRLTVT.

This clone appeared a single time. The V call is TRBV5-4, the J call TRBJ1-2; D not certain. The CDR3 totals 12 residues. Looked up from germline, CDR1 is SGHNT and CDR2 is YYREEE (reference sequence). V was clipped by 7 bases and J by 6 bases, with 13 bases between them. This CDR3 is CASPSRNNGYTF. As DNA, the CDR3 is TGTGCCAGCCCGAGCAGGAACAATGGCTACACCTTC.

The chain combines TRBV7-3 with TRBJ2-1, with 7 positions matching TRBD1. The germline CDR1 and CDR2 sequences are SGHTA and FQGTGA. V lost 6 bases and J lost 1; bases outside the gene matches: 9. This CDR3 comprises 16 residues. CDR3 bases: TGTGCCAGCAGTAAACAGGGGCCGACTTCCTACAATGAGCAGTTCTTC. The encoded protein is CASSKQGPTSYNEQFF.

This chain uses TRBV5-1 with TRBJ2-7; the D gene is possibly TRBD1 (6 bases). Trimming pared 4 bases from V and 2 bases from J, leaving 13 bases between. The CDR3 totals 14 residues. The germline V gene has CDR1 SGHRS and CDR2 YFSETQ. The CDR3 DNA follows: TGCGCCAGCAGCCCTGGGACAACCACCTACGAGCAGTACTTC. As protein: CASSPGTTTYEQYF.

This chain joins TRBV7-8 and TRBJ2-3; D call uncertain. Trimming removed 5 bases at V and 6 bases at J, with 9 bases between. Per the germline V gene, CDR1 is SGHVS and CDR2 is FQNEAQ. This CDR3 has 12 residues. The CDR3 sequence: CASSRNRDTQYF. The CDR3 DNA is TGTGCCAGCAGCCGCAATCGGGATACGCAGTATTTT.

About this clone itself: Other nucleotide sequences from this sample produce the same CDR3. This chain uses TRBV20-1 with TRBJ2-1; D gene uncertain. CDR3 size: 11 residues. V was cut by 3 bases and J by 7 bases, with 7 bases left in between. Germline loops: CDR1 DFQATT, CDR2 SNEGSKA (reference sequence). Here the CDR3 reads CSASLVNEQFF. The CDR3, as DNA: TGCAGTGCTAGCCTAGTAAATGAGCAGTTCTTC.

The chain has TRBV4-1 and TRBJ1-2, with D uncertain. The CDR3 runs 15 residues. Germline V CDR1 and CDR2: MGHRA, YSYEKL. Trimming left V 0 bases short and J 3 bases short, with 11 bases between. In DNA form, the CDR3 reads TGCGCCAGCAGCCAAGAATTGGACGGGTACTATGGCTACACCTTC. It encodes CASSQELDGYYGYTF.

CDR3 bases: TGTGCCAGCAGCGGAGAGGGGCCAAAAGAGACCCAGTACTTC. It encodes CASSGEGPKETQYF. The J gene is TRBJ2-5, the V gene TRBV9, with D perhaps TRBD1 or TRBD2 (5 bases each). Germline loops: CDR1 SGDLS, CDR2 YYNGEE. Trimming stripped 3 bases from V and 3 bases from J, with 12 bases between. The CDR3 is 14 amino acids.

The rearrangement joins TRBV11-1 to TRBJ2-1; D gene ambiguous. The CDR3 consists of 11 residues. Trimming pared 6 bases from V and 5 bases from J, leaving 5 bases between. The germline V gene has CDR1 SGHAT and CDR2 FQDESV (reference sequence). The CDR3 bases are TGTGCCAGCAGGGATAACAATGAGCAGTTCTTC. Protein product: CASRDNNEQFF.

The chain joins TRBV10-3 to TRBJ1-1; TRBD1 might be the D (5 bases). Germline loops: CDR1 ENHRY, CDR2 SYGVKD. This CDR3 has 15 amino acids. Trimming took off 2 bases at V and 4 bases at J, with 14 bases between the two ends. Written as DNA, the CDR3 is TGTGCCATCAGTGAGACACAGGTAAGGGGCACTGAAGCTTTCTTT. It codes for CAISETQVRGTEAFF.

The V gene is TRBV4-1, the J gene TRBJ2-3, with D perhaps TRBD1 (5 bases). The V and J ends lost 1 base and 5 bases respectively, with 10 bases between them. The CDR3 runs 14 residues. Germline V gives CDR1 MGHRA, CDR2 YSYEKL. The CDR3 nucleotides are TGCGCCAGCAGCCAAGTAGGGGTGGGAGATACGCAGTATTTT. Protein product: CASSQVGVGDTQYF.

The chain links TRBV2 to TRBJ2-2, with 7 positions matching TRBD1. V trimming: 4 bases; J trimming: 3 bases; junction bases outside the gene matches: 17. This CDR3 has 19 amino acids. CDR1 and CDR2 (germline): SNHLY, FYNNEI. The CDR3 loop reads CASSGRVGTVRADTGELFF. For the CDR3, the DNA is TGTGCCAGCAGTGGGCGGGTTGGGACAGTGCGTGCTGACACCGGGGAGCTGTTTTTT.

The chain uses TRBV7-2 and TRBJ2-5; D perhaps matches TRBD1 (5 bases). CDR3 length equals 14 residues. Germline-derived CDR1 and CDR2 are SGHTA and FQGNSA. V shed 8 bases and J shed 0 bases, with 13 bases lying between them. CDR3 nucleotides: TGTGCCAGCCTATGGACATTAGACCAAGAGACCCAGTACTTC. It codes for CASLWTLDQETQYF.

J is TRBJ1-4 and V is TRBV10-1; TRBD1 matches 7 bases. The CDR3 contains 17 residues. Germline V gene data show CDR1 as WNHNN and CDR2 as SYGVQD (reference sequence). Trimming cost V 8 bases and J 7 bases; bases outside gene matches: 19. CDR3 residues: CASSLIPRAQGGEKLFF. Here the CDR3 DNA reads TGCGCCAGCTCTCTTATTCCCAGGGCCCAGGGGGGTGAAAAACTGTTTTTT.

The chain recombines TRBV15 with TRBJ2-1; no clear D gene. Germline lookup yields CDR1 LNHNV and CDR2 YYDKDF (reference sequence). V lost 0 bases and J lost 5, with 8 bases in between. The CDR3 is 14 amino acids. The CDR3 DNA sequence: TGTGCCACCAGCAGAGAGATTCCTAACAATGAGCAGTTCTTC. Its protein is CATSREIPNNEQFF.

Note on this clone: The sample contains more than one DNA sequence encoding this CDR3. The V call is TRBV18, the J call TRBJ2-1; 12 bases line up with TRBD2. The germline CDR1 and CDR2 sequences are KGHSH and LQKENI. Losses at the gene ends were 3 bases for V and 7 bases for J; bases not matched to a gene: 4. The CDR3 is made up of 15 amino acids. CDR3 in amino acids: CASSPTSGRANEQFF. CDR3 nucleotide sequence: TGTGCCAGCTCACCGACTAGCGGGAGAGCGAATGAGCAGTTCTTC.

The CDR3 sequence: CASSLAGTGSYEAFF. The DNA of the CDR3 is TGTGCCAGCAGCTTAGCCGGGACAGGCTCCTACGAAGCTTTCTTT. This chain links TRBV7-2 with TRBJ1-1, with TRBD1 identical over 8 bases. Germline CDR1 is SGHTA and CDR2 is FQGNSA. This CDR3 has 15 amino acids. The trim removed 0 bases at V and 8 bases at J, leaving 8 bases unmatched.

The gene calls are TRBV4-3 and TRBJ2-4; D not certain. The V gene's germline CDR1 is LGHNA and CDR2 YSLEER. This CDR3 spans 13 amino acids. V was cut by 0 bases and J by 6 bases, with 6 bases left in between. CDR3 DNA sequence: TGCGCCAGCAGCCAAGACCATGGAAACATTCAGTACTTC. This sequence encodes CASSQDHGNIQYF.

This chain connects TRBV19 to TRBJ2-5, with 10 positions matching TRBD2. Germline V gene lookup returns CDR1 LNHDA and CDR2 SQIVND (reference sequence). The ends lost 3 bases at V and 5 bases at J; junction bases unmatched: 9. The CDR3 sequence is 16 residues long. CDR3 residues: CASSMGLAGAGETQYF. In DNA form, the CDR3 reads TGTGCCAGTAGTATGGGGCTAGCGGGAGCAGGGGAGACCCAGTACTTC. Combining the CDR3 with reference TRBV19 and TRBJ2-5 gives the whole variable domain DGGITQSPKYLFRKEGQNVTLSCEQNLNHDAMYWYRQDPGQGLRLIYYSQIVNDFQKGDIAEGYSVSREKKESFPLTVTSAQKNPTAFYLCASSMGLAGAGETQYFGPGTRLLVL.

V gene TRBV7-9 combines with J gene TRBJ2-1; TRBD1 or TRBD2 may be the D gene (6 bases each). The ends were cut back, 7 bases at V and 6 bases at J, with 19 bases in the middle. CDR3 size: 15 residues. Germline V lookup: CDR1 SEHNR, CDR2 FQNEAQ (reference sequence). Written as DNA, the CDR3 is TGTGCCAGCACCCAAAACCGGGGGCGGCTCAATGAGCAGTTCTTC. As protein: CASTQNRGRLNEQFF.

This chain uses TRBV7-3 with TRBJ2-2, with 14 bases identical to TRBD2. CDR3 length: 17 residues. V was clipped by 5 bases and J by 6 bases; unmatched bases: 8. CDR1 and CDR2 (germline): SGHTA, FQGTGA. Here the CDR3 reads CASSTSGTSGRSGELFF. The CDR3 DNA sequence: TGTGCCAGCAGCACATCCGGGACTAGCGGGAGATCCGGGGAGCTGTTTTTT.

This chain joins TRBV9 and TRBJ1-2, with 7 bases that match TRBD1. This CDR3 has 15 amino acids. Germline V gene sequence: CDR1 SGDLS, CDR2 YYNGEE. Trimming removed 0 bases from V and 8 bases from J; junction bases left unmatched: 10. CDR3 bases: TGTGCCAGCAGCGTAGCGCCCGACAGGGTAGGCGGCTACACCTTC. Translation gives CASSVAPDRVGGYTF.

The chain combines TRBV7-2 with TRBJ2-5; D unclear. This CDR3 contains 11 residues. V lost 2 bases, J lost 9 bases, and 7 bases lay in between. Germline CDR1 is SGHTA and CDR2 is FQGNSA. The CDR3 loop is CASSLLSAQYF. The CDR3 nucleotides are TGTGCCAGCAGCTTACTCTCGGCCCAGTACTTC. Combining the CDR3 with reference TRBV7-2 and TRBJ2-5 gives the whole variable domain GAGVSQSPSNKVTEKGKDVELRCDPISGHTALYWYRQSLGQGLEFLIYFQGNSAPDKSGLPSDRFSAERTGGSVSTLTIQRTQQEDSAVYLCASSLLSAQYFGPGTRLLVL.

The genes are TRBV5-1 and TRBJ1-2; D is ambiguous. The V end lost 4 bases, the J end lost 6 bases, and 16 bases lay between the germline ends. CDR3 size: 14 residues. Germline V gene lookup returns CDR1 SGHRS and CDR2 YFSETQ. CDR3 residues: CASSQLAGSDGYTF. The CDR3 coding sequence is TGCGCCAGCAGCCAACTGGCGGGGTCTGATGGCTACACCTTC. Filled out from reference TRBV5-1 and TRBJ1-2, the complete variable domain reads KAGVTQTPRYLIKTRGQQVTLSCSPISGHRSVSWYQQTPGQGLQFLFEYFSETQRNKGNFPGRFSGRQFSNSRSEMNVSTLELGDSALYLCASSQLAGSDGYTFGSGTRLTVV.

The J gene is TRBJ1-1, the V gene TRBV12-2. TRBV12-2 constitutes a pseudogene. The length of the CDR3 is 16 residues. The CDR3 region has the DNA TGTGCAAGTCGCTACCGGGAGGAGGGGAGGGACACTGAAGCTTTCTTT. It is translated as CASRYREEGRDTEAFF.

The chain recombines TRBV9 with TRBJ1-3; D possibly corresponds to TRBD1 (6 bases). The CDR3 sequence is 15 residues long. CDR1 is SGDLS and CDR2 is YYNGEE in the germline V gene. V lost 0 bases and J 7 bases, leaving 14 bases between the germline ends. The CDR3 spells CASSVERGARNTIYF. DNA for the CDR3: TGTGCCAGCAGCGTAGAGAGGGGGGCGAGGAACACCATATATTTT.